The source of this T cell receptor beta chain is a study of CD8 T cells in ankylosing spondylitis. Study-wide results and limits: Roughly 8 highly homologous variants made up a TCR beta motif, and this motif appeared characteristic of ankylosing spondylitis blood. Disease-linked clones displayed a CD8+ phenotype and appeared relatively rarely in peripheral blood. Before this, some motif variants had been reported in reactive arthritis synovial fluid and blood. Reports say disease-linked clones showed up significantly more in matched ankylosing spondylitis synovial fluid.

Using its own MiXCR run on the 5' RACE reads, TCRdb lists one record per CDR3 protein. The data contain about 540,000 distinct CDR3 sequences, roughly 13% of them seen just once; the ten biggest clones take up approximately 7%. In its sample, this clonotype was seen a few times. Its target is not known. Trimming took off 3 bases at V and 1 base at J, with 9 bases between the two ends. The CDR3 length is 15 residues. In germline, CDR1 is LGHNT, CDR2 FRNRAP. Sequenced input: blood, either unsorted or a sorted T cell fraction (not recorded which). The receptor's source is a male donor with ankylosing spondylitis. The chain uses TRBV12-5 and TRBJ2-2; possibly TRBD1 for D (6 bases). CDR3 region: CASGLGGKNTGELFF. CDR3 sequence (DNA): TGTGCTAGTGGTTTAGGGGGAAAGAACACCGGGGAGCTGTTTTTT.